A selection of T cell receptor beta chains follows, all from one sample in a study of shared clonotypes between healthy human individuals. Assay: immunoSEQ multiplex PCR; the TCRdb copy retains only in-frame clones and omits some. The repertoire holds around 980,000 clones, with about 84% as singletons. Sequenced: memory CD4+ T cells from PBMCs. The source is a man younger than 30 in good health. Some clones in this sample may be carry-over from other donors' samples. CDR3s include the opening cysteine and the closing phenylalanine or tryptophan. The D gene is left open where the match is weak. Size is stated for part of the rows, as once, few or many counts, or as a class when the clone is expanded.

V gene: TRBV4-2
J gene: TRBJ1-5
clone size: NA
D gene: TRBD1
CDR3 DNA: TGTGCCAGCAGCCAACGACAGGGCGACAATCAGCCCCAGCATTTT
CDR3 protein: CASSQRQGDNQPQHF

V gene: TRBV11-3
J gene: TRBJ2-2
clone size: many
D gene: TRBD2
CDR3 DNA: TGTGCCAGCAGCTTCGGGAGGACCGGGGAGCTGTTTTTT
CDR3 protein: CASSFGRTGELFF

V gene: TRBV5-4
J gene: TRBJ1-2
clone size: once
D gene: NA
CDR3 DNA: TGTGCCAGCAGCCCCTCGGGGGGTCAGAACTATGGCTACACCTTC
CDR3 protein: CASSPSGGQNYGYTF

V gene: TRBV6-1
J gene: TRBJ2-5
clone size: NA
D gene: NA
CDR3 DNA: TGTGCCAGCCTTGACAGTGCTAGGGCCCAGTACTTC
CDR3 protein: CASLDSARAQYF

V gene: TRBV27
J gene: TRBJ2-7
clone size: NA
D gene: TRBD2
CDR3 DNA: TGTGCCAGCAGCGGACTAGCGGGACGAGCCTACGAGCAGTACTTC
CDR3 protein: CASSGLAGRAYEQYF

V gene: TRBV5-1
J gene: TRBJ1-3
clone size: NA
D gene: NA
CDR3 DNA: TGCGCCAGCAGCTTTGGGGGCAACTCTGGAAACACCATATATTTT
CDR3 protein: CASSFGGNSGNTIYF

V gene: TRBV7-3
J gene: TRBJ2-1
clone size: NA
D gene: TRBD2
CDR3 DNA: TGTGCCAGCAGCTCCGGGACTAGCAGTAATGAGCAGTTCTTC
CDR3 protein: CASSSGTSSNEQFF

V gene: TRBV10-3
J gene: TRBJ2-7
clone size: few
D gene: NA
CDR3 DNA: TGTGCCACAGAAACGACAGGACGGGGGGAGCAGTACTTC
CDR3 protein: CATETTGRGEQYF

V gene: TRBV7-9
J gene: TRBJ2-7
clone size: few
D gene: TRBD2
CDR3 DNA: TGTGCCAGCAGCCGGGGGGGGTTGGACCCCCTCTACGAGCAGTACTTC
CDR3 protein: CASSRGGLDPLYEQYF

V gene: TRBV9
J gene: TRBJ2-5
clone size: NA
D gene: NA
CDR3 DNA: TGTGCCAGCAGCGTAGGGACAGCTCAAGAGACCCAGTACTTC
CDR3 protein: CASSVGTAQETQYF

V gene: TRBV5-4
J gene: TRBJ1-5
clone size: NA
D gene: NA
CDR3 DNA: TGTGCCAGCAGCCCTGGGCGGGATCAGCCCCAGCATTTT
CDR3 protein: CASSPGRDQPQHF

V gene: TRBV10-3
J gene: TRBJ2-1
clone size: NA
D gene: NA
CDR3 DNA: TGTGCCATCCGGACGAGAGACTACAATGAGCAGTTCTTC
CDR3 protein: CAIRTRDYNEQFF

V gene: TRBV9
J gene: TRBJ2-1
clone size: NA
D gene: TRBD2
CDR3 DNA: TGTGCCAGCAGCGGAACCACAGCGGGAGGGCCTTTTGAGCAGTTCTTC
CDR3 protein: CASSGTTAGGPFEQFF

V gene: TRBV5-1
J gene: TRBJ2-3
clone size: NA
D gene: NA
CDR3 DNA: TGCGCCAGCAGCTTTGGGGTTCCCACAGATACGCAGTATTTT
CDR3 protein: CASSFGVPTDTQYF

V gene: TRBV18
J gene: TRBJ2-7
clone size: NA
D gene: TRBD2
CDR3 DNA: TGTGCCAGCTCACCAGGGACTAGCGGGTACGAGCAGTACTTC
CDR3 protein: CASSPGTSGYEQYF

V gene: TRBV11-2
J gene: TRBJ2-1
clone size: few
D gene: TRBD2
CDR3 DNA: TGTGCCAGCAGCTTGCGTCTAGCGGAGAGCTCCTACAATGAGCAGTTCTTC
CDR3 protein: CASSLRLAESSYNEQFF

V gene: TRBV5-1
J gene: TRBJ2-3
clone size: NA
D gene: NA
CDR3 DNA: TGCGCCAGCAGCTCCAGGTCCCGATCTGATACGCAGTATTTT
CDR3 protein: CASSSRSRSDTQYF

V gene: TRBV30
J gene: TRBJ1-5
clone size: once
D gene: TRBD1
CDR3 DNA: TGTGCCTGTTCGGGACAGTTCAATCAGCCCCAGCATTTT
CDR3 protein: CACSGQFNQPQHF

V gene: TRBV28
J gene: TRBJ1-1
clone size: NA
D gene: NA
CDR3 DNA: TGTGCCAGCACCCGACAGAGGAACACTGAAGCTTTCTTT
CDR3 protein: CASTRQRNTEAFF

V gene: TRBV5-1
J gene: TRBJ2-1
clone size: once
D gene: TRBD2
CDR3 DNA: TGCGCCAGCAGCCTCCTCCTTAGCGGGAGGGCCGGGAATGAGCAGTTCTTC
CDR3 protein: CASSLLLSGRAGNEQFF

V gene: TRBV30
J gene: TRBJ1-3
clone size: NA
D gene: NA
CDR3 DNA: TGTGCCTGGGGCCGCCCGTATCAGGGGTCTGGAAACACCATATATTTT
CDR3 protein: CAWGRPYQGSGNTIYF

V gene: TRBV7-9
J gene: TRBJ1-4
clone size: NA
D gene: NA
CDR3 DNA: TGTGCCAGCCGGGGCGGAGGTGAAAAACTGTTTTTT
CDR3 protein: CASRGGGEKLFF

V gene: TRBV5-6
J gene: TRBJ1-2
clone size: NA
D gene: TRBD1
CDR3 DNA: TGTGCCAGCAGCATAGACAGGGCCGGCTATGGCTACACCTTC
CDR3 protein: CASSIDRAGYGYTF

V gene: TRBV7-2
J gene: TRBJ2-7
clone size: NA
D gene: NA
CDR3 DNA: TGTGCCAGCAGCCCCACCCGGAACTACGAGCAGTACTTC
CDR3 protein: CASSPTRNYEQYF

V gene: TRBV20-1
J gene: TRBJ1-1
clone size: few
D gene: NA
CDR3 DNA: TGCAGTGCTGCGGGTCAGACTGAAGCTTTCTTT
CDR3 protein: CSAAGQTEAFF

V gene: TRBV9
J gene: TRBJ2-7
clone size: NA
D gene: NA
CDR3 DNA: TGTGCCAGCAGCCAAACGACTAGTTCCTACGAGCAGTACTTC
CDR3 protein: CASSQTTSSYEQYF

V gene: TRBV4-1
J gene: TRBJ2-5
clone size: NA
D gene: NA
CDR3 DNA: TGCGCCAGCAGCCAAGATGTTGGAGGGAGCCGGGGAGAGACCCAGTACTTC
CDR3 protein: CASSQDVGGSRGETQYF

V gene: TRBV27
J gene: TRBJ1-3
clone size: NA
D gene: NA
CDR3 DNA: TGTGCCAGCAAGAAATTGTCGCGGAGCAGCTCTGGAAACACCATATATTTT
CDR3 protein: CASKKLSRSSSGNTIYF

V gene: TRBV27
J gene: TRBJ1-1
clone size: NA
D gene: NA
CDR3 DNA: TGTGCCAGCAGTTTAGTAGTGGGGAACACTGAAGCTTTCTTT
CDR3 protein: CASSLVVGNTEAFF

V gene: TRBV5-5
J gene: TRBJ2-7
clone size: NA
D gene: TRBD1
CDR3 DNA: TGTGCCAGCAGCGTGACAGGGGGGTCCTACGAGCAGTACTTC
CDR3 protein: CASSVTGGSYEQYF

V gene: TRBV27
J gene: TRBJ1-1
clone size: NA
D gene: NA
CDR3 DNA: TGTGCCAGCACCTCTTACCTTAGGGGGAACACTGAAGCTTTCTTT
CDR3 protein: CASTSYLRGNTEAFF

V gene: TRBV7-2
J gene: TRBJ2-1
clone size: NA
D gene: TRBD2
CDR3 DNA: TGTGCCAGCAGCTTAGTGCGGGAGGGCCTCGGGCTTAATGAGCAGTTCTTC
CDR3 protein: CASSLVREGLGLNEQFF

V gene: TRBV5-1
J gene: TRBJ2-3
clone size: NA
D gene: NA
CDR3 DNA: TGCGCCAGCAGTAGCGTCACAGATACGCAGTATTTT
CDR3 protein: CASSSVTDTQYF

V gene: TRBV4-1
J gene: TRBJ1-1
clone size: NA
D gene: NA
CDR3 DNA: TGCGCCAGCAGCCAACGGGGCGGGGAGAACACTGAAGCTTTCTTT
CDR3 protein: CASSQRGGENTEAFF

V gene: TRBV18
J gene: TRBJ2-7
clone size: few
D gene: TRBD1
CDR3 DNA: TGTGCCAGCTCACCCGGGACAGGTTCCTACGAGCAGTACTTC
CDR3 protein: CASSPGTGSYEQYF

V gene: TRBV4-2
J gene: TRBJ1-5
clone size: NA
D gene: TRBD1
CDR3 DNA: TGTGCCAGCAGCCTCGGGACAGGAGGCCAGCCCCAGCATTTT
CDR3 protein: CASSLGTGGQPQHF

V gene: TRBV5-1
J gene: TRBJ1-3
clone size: NA
D gene: TRBD1
CDR3 DNA: TGCGCCAGCAGCCCTTCGACAGGGCCTGGAAACACCATATATTTT
CDR3 protein: CASSPSTGPGNTIYF

V gene: TRBV28
J gene: TRBJ1-5
clone size: few
D gene: NA
CDR3 DNA: TGTGCCAGCAGTTTTTATCTGGGGGACTCGGGGGCCCAGCATTTT
CDR3 protein: CASSFYLGDSGAQHF

V gene: TRBV5-6
J gene: TRBJ1-2
clone size: once
D gene: TRBD1
CDR3 DNA: TGTGCCAGCAGCTTGGTGAAGAGGGGGCGCGGAGATGGCTACACCTTC
CDR3 protein: CASSLVKRGRGDGYTF

V gene: TRBV6-6
J gene: TRBJ2-3
clone size: NA
D gene: NA
CDR3 DNA: TGTGCCAGCAAGGGGCGAAGCGCAGATACGCAGTATTTT
CDR3 protein: CASKGRSADTQYF

V gene: TRBV28
J gene: TRBJ2-3
clone size: many
D gene: NA
CDR3 DNA: TGTGCCAGCAGTATAGAGGTAGAGGCAGATACGCAGTATTTT
CDR3 protein: CASSIEVEADTQYF

V gene: TRBV18
J gene: TRBJ1-3
clone size: NA
D gene: TRBD1
CDR3 DNA: TGTGCCAGCTCAGCATTAAAGCCGGGACAGGGACCGACCATATATTTT
CDR3 protein: CASSALKPGQGPTIYF

V gene: TRBV9
J gene: TRBJ2-2
clone size: NA
D gene: NA
CDR3 DNA: TGTGCCAGCAGCCCCCTTTGGCTGCTGGACACCGGGGAGCTGTTTTTT
CDR3 protein: CASSPLWLLDTGELFF

V gene: TRBV7-8
J gene: TRBJ2-7
clone size: NA
D gene: NA
CDR3 DNA: TGTGCCAGCACCCCTCTTGCCGGAGGCAGGTACGAGCAGTACTTC
CDR3 protein: CASTPLAGGRYEQYF

V gene: TRBV6-6
J gene: TRBJ1-3
clone size: NA
D gene: NA
CDR3 DNA: TGTGCCAGCAGTTTCGTTTCGACCTCTGGAAACACCATATATTTT
CDR3 protein: CASSFVSTSGNTIYF

V gene: TRBV7-2
J gene: TRBJ2-5
clone size: once
D gene: NA
CDR3 DNA: TGTGCCAGCAGCGTGTCAGACAGCCAAGAGACCCAGTACTTC
CDR3 protein: CASSVSDSQETQYF

V gene: TRBV29-1
J gene: TRBJ2-7
clone size: NA
D gene: NA
CDR3 DNA: TGCAGCGCCTCCGCCGGACTACTGGTCTCCGAGCAGTACTTC
CDR3 protein: CSASAGLLVSEQYF

V gene: TRBV5-4
J gene: TRBJ2-6
clone size: NA
D gene: NA
CDR3 DNA: TGTGCCAGCAGCTCAATACAGTCAACTGGGGCCAACGTCCTGACTTTC
CDR3 protein: CASSSIQSTGANVLTF

V gene: TRBV9
J gene: TRBJ1-4
clone size: NA
D gene: TRBD1
CDR3 DNA: TGTGCCAGCAGCGAGAGGGGGCAAGTTAATGAAAAACTGTTTTTT
CDR3 protein: CASSERGQVNEKLFF

V gene: TRBV28
J gene: TRBJ2-6
clone size: NA
D gene: TRBD1
CDR3 DNA: TGTGCCAGCAGAATGACAGGGGGGGCCAACGTCCTGACTTTC
CDR3 protein: CASRMTGGANVLTF

V gene: TRBV11-2
J gene: TRBJ2-7
clone size: NA
D gene: TRBD1
CDR3 DNA: TGTGCCAGCAGATTTCGGGACAGGAGCTCCTACGAGCAGTACTTC
CDR3 protein: CASRFRDRSSYEQYF

V gene: TRBV4-2
J gene: TRBJ2-6
clone size: once
D gene: NA
CDR3 DNA: TGTGCCAGCAGCCAAGGGAACTCTGGGGCCAACGTCCTGACTTTC
CDR3 protein: CASSQGNSGANVLTF